This TCR beta chain was identified during a study of tumor-infiltrating lymphocytes in primary liver carcinoma. General study findings and limits: Only about 7.5-25% of top clones spanned all five tumor regions.

Notes on this clonotype: Its specificity is unknown.

Unsorted bulk tissue, about 19-32 mg of it, served as the source for co-extraction of RNA and DNA. Samples were taken from five separate regions of every tumor. Production of TCR beta cDNA used roughly 500 ng total RNA together with a constant-region primer. What produced the TCR beta libraries was three nested multiplex PCR rounds using slightly modified ARM-PCR. TRBV1-TRBV30 forward primers and a C-beta reverse primer were used in the first two PCR rounds, which each ran for 9 to 10 cycles. From the multiplex PCR reads, TCRdb called clonotypes with MiXCR, one entry per CDR3 protein. The table shows 95,000 to 100,000 distinct CDR3 sequences, with around two thirds occurring only once. The CDR3 sequence is 12 residues long. Trimming pared 7 bases from V and 8 bases from J, leaving 12 bases between. Germline V CDR1 and CDR2: MDHEN, SYDVKM.

The sample was liver tumor tissue from sampling region 2. Subset denoted: tumor region T2, inferior pole. The chain is built from TRBV28 and TRBJ2-1; D gene uncertain. This receptor was obtained from a woman aged 55-70 years with primary liver carcinoma and hepatitis B virus infection. The CDR3 spells CASTFTADEQFF. CDR3 bases: TGTGCCAGCACTTTTACGGCCGATGAGCAGTTCTTC. Supplemented by reference TRBV28 and TRBJ2-1, the full variable domain reads DVKVTQSSRYLVKRTGEKVFLECVQDMDHENMFWYRQDPGLGLRLIYFSYDVKMKEKGDIPEGYSVSREKKERFSLILESASTNQTSMYLCASTFTADEQFFGPGTRLTVL.